The 2 T cell receptor beta chains presented below share a single source sample, sequenced in a study of T cell responses to AZD1222 COVID-19 vaccine. Only in-frame clones appear in the TCRdb table, and some are missing; sequencing was by immunoSEQ multiplex PCR. The sample contains roughly 150,000 clones, about 88% of which appear only once. Here the sequenced sample was peripheral blood, taken on day 0 of AZD1222 vaccination. The source is an adult in good health.

J is TRBJ2-5 and V is TRBV9; no definite D call. The length of the CDR3 is 11 residues. The germline V gene encodes CDR1 SGDLS and CDR2 YYNGEE. Trimming cost V 4 bases and J 4 bases, with 5 bases left between them. The CDR3 sequence: CASSIGETQYF. The CDR3, as DNA: TGTGCCAGCAGCATAGGAGAGACCCAGTACTTC.

The genes are TRBV21-1 and TRBJ2-1; TRBD1 was called by the table and not checked on the DNA. TRBV21-1 is described as a pseudogene. The CDR3 runs 17 residues. CDR3 loop: CASRPSTGQDRANEQFF. CDR3 in DNA: TGTGCCAGCAGGCCGTCTACGGGACAGGATAGGGCCAATGAGCAGTTCTTC.